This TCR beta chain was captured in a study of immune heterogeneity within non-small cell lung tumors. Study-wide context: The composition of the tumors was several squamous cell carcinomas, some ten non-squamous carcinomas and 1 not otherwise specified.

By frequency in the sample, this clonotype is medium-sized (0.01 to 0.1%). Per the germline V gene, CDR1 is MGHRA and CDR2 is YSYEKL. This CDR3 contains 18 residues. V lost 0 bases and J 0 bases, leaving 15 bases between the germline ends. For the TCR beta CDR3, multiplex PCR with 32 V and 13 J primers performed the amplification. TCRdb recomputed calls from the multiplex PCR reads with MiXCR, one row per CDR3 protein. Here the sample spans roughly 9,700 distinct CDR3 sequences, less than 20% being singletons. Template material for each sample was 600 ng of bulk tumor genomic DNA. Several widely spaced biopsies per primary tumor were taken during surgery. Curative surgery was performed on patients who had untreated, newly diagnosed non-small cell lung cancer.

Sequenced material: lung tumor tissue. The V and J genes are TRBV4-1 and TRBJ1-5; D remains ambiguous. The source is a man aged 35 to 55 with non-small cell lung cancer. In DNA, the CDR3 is TGCGCCAGCAGCCAAGACCCAATAGGTGAGAGTAGCAATCAGCCCCAGCATTTT. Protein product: CASSQDPIGESSNQPQHF.